The rows below give T cell receptor beta chains drawn from one sample of a study of cytotoxic CD8 clonotypes in ibrutinib-treated CLL. The assay was immunoSEQ multiplex PCR, and TCRdb's table has in-frame clones only and misses some. This table holds some 130,000 clones, 80% to 90% found once. This sample comprised PBMCs, obtained after 24 months of ibrutinib treatment. The source is a human donor with chronic lymphocytic leukemia. Each CDR3 is given with its conserved first and last residue. A D gene is named only where the DNA matches it firmly. Clone size is shown for a subset of rows, as once, few, many or a class of expanded clone.

J: TRBJ1-1; size: .; D: .; V: TRBV7-3; DNA: TGTGCCAGCAGCTTAGGGGCAGGAATGAACACTGAAGCTTTCTTT; CDR3: CASSLGAGMNTEAFF
J: TRBJ2-3; size: .; D: TRBD2; V: TRBV5-6; DNA: TGTGCCAGCAGCTTAGCGGGGGGGAGCACAGATACGCAGTATTTT; CDR3: CASSLAGGSTDTQYF
J: TRBJ1-2; size: .; D: TRBD1; V: TRBV4-3; DNA: TGCGCCAGCAGCCAAGACCAGGGACAGGGTAACTATGGCTACACCTTC; CDR3: CASSQDQGQGNYGYTF
J: TRBJ2-1; size: .; D: .; V: TRBV7-2; DNA: TGTGCCAGCAGCCCAGTCTGGGGGAGGACCAGCTCCTACAATGAGCAGTTCTTC; CDR3: CASSPVWGRTSSYNEQFF
J: TRBJ1-5; size: few; D: TRBD1; V: TRBV9; DNA: TGTGCCAGCAGCGTAGAGGGGGCAGCAAATCAGCCCCAGCATTTT; CDR3: CASSVEGAANQPQHF
J: TRBJ1-5; size: .; D: .; V: TRBV28; DNA: TGTGCCAGCAGTTTGGCCAGGCCAGGGCCCCAGCATTTT; CDR3: CASSLARPGPQHF
J: TRBJ2-5; size: few; D: .; V: TRBV9; DNA: TGTGCCAGCAGCGTGGGCGGGGGCCTCCAAGAGACCCAGTACTTC; CDR3: CASSVGGGLQETQYF
J: TRBJ2-1; size: .; D: .; V: TRBV6-6; DNA: TGTGCCAGCAGTTACTCAGGGCAGGGCTCCTACAATGAGCAGTTCTTC; CDR3: CASSYSGQGSYNEQFF
J: TRBJ1-3; size: .; D: .; V: TRBV7-2; DNA: TGTGCCAGCAGCTCCTTTAGTAGAGACACCATATATTTT; CDR3: CASSSFSRDTIYF
J: TRBJ2-5; size: .; D: .; V: TRBV23-1; DNA: TGCGCCAGCAGTCAATCTCGCGATACCAGGGTTTCAGAGACCCAGTACTTC; CDR3: CASSQSRDTRVSETQYF
J: TRBJ1-4; size: .; D: .; V: TRBV14; DNA: TGTGCCAGCAGCCCCTCGGTGGCCGCCAAGGCGAAAAAACTGTTTTTT; CDR3: CASSPSVAAKAKKLFF
J: TRBJ2-5; size: .; D: TRBD1; V: TRBV7-3; DNA: TGTGCCAGCAGCCCCGGACAGGGCGAGCAAGAGACCCAGTACTTC; CDR3: CASSPGQGEQETQYF
J: TRBJ2-2; size: once; D: .; V: TRBV7-2; DNA: TGTGCCAGCAGCTTAACCAGGCTCAACACCGGGGAGCTGTTTTTT; CDR3: CASSLTRLNTGELFF
J: TRBJ2-3; size: .; D: .; V: TRBV7-2; DNA: TGTGCCAGCAGCCAAGAATTGGCAGCAGATACGCAGTATTTT; CDR3: CASSQELAADTQYF
J: TRBJ2-1; size: .; D: .; V: TRBV19; DNA: TGTGCCAGTATGGTATGGGCGGGAAACGGTCCTGAGCAGTTCTTC; CDR3: CASMVWAGNGPEQFF
J: TRBJ1-6; size: few; D: .; V: TRBV10-3; DNA: TGTGCCATCAGGGCGCAGGATAATTCACCCCTCCACTTT; CDR3: CAIRAQDNSPLHF
J: TRBJ1-1; size: few; D: TRBD1; V: TRBV30; DNA: TGTGCCTGGAGTATTTCTACAGGGGACACTGAAGCTTTCTTT; CDR3: CAWSISTGDTEAFF
J: TRBJ2-1; size: .; D: TRBD2; V: TRBV5-1; DNA: TGCGCCAGCAGCTTGGGTCGGACTAGCGGGGGGACATTCTATCGCAATGAGCAGTTCTTC; CDR3: CASSLGRTSGGTFYRNEQFF
J: TRBJ1-1; size: .; D: .; V: TRBV10-3; DNA: TGTGCCATCACACCTGGGACACCCTATGAAGCTTTCTTT; CDR3: CAITPGTPYEAFF
J: TRBJ1-5; size: .; D: .; V: TRBV6-4; DNA: TGTGCCAGCAGCGCCAGGGTGGGGAGCAATCAGCCCCAGCATTTT; CDR3: CASSARVGSNQPQHF
J: TRBJ2-3; size: .; D: .; V: TRBV5-3; DNA: TGTGCCAGAAGCTTGAGGTCTAGCCGTTCGTGGGATACGCAGTATTTT; CDR3: CARSLRSSRSWDTQYF